This T cell receptor (beta chain) is from a study of blood T cell repertoires in COVID-19. Across the study: Material from acute and convalescent COVID-19 was sourced from the United States, Italy and Spain. The analysed material was cDNA or gDNA that came from T cells, B-cell-depleted T cells, or PBMCs.

This clone was counted between two and nine times. Here immunoSEQ multiplex PCR was the method, and the copy in TCRdb shows in-frame clones only, minus some. The sample has 85,000 to 120,000 clones, roughly 82% seen once. With V trimmed by 3 bases and J by 0 bases, 5 bases remained unmatched. This CDR3 is 15 amino acids long. Germline CDR1 is SGHKS and CDR2 is YYEKEE (reference sequence). The sequencing input was peripheral blood. This receptor was taken from a human donor in a cohort sampled during active COVID-19. V gene TRBV5-5 combines with J gene TRBJ1-1; the match to TRBD1 covers 7 bases. The CDR3 nucleotides read TGTGCCAGCAGCTCTCCGACAGGGCTGAACACTGAAGCTTTCTTT. Translation: CASSSPTGLNTEAFF.